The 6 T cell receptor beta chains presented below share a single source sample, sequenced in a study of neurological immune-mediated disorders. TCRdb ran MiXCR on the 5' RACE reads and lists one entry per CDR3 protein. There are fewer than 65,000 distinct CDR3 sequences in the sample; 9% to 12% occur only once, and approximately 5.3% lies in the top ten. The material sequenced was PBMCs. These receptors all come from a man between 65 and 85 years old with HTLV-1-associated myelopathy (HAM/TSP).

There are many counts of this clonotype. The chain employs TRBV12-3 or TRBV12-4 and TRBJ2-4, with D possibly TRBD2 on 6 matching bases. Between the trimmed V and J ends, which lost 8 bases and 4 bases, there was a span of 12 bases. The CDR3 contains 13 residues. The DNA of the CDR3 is TGTGCCAGCGGCGGGACCGAAAAAAACATTCAGTACTTC. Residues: CASGGTEKNIQYF.

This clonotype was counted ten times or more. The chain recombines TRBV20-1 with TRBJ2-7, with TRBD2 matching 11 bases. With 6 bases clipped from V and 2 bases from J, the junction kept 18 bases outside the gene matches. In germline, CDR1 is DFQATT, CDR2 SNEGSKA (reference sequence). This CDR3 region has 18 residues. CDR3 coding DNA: TGCAGTGCCCCGGGGGTCACTAGCGGGAGTAGTAGTCCCTACGAGCAGTACTTC. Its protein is CSAPGVTSGSSSPYEQYF.

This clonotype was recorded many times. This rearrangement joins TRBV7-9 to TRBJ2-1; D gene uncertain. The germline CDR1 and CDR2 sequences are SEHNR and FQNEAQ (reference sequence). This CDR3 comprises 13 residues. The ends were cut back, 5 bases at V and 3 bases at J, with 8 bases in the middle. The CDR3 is CASSPLRYNEQFF. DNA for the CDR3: TGTGCCAGCAGCCCACTACGCTACAATGAGCAGTTCTTC.

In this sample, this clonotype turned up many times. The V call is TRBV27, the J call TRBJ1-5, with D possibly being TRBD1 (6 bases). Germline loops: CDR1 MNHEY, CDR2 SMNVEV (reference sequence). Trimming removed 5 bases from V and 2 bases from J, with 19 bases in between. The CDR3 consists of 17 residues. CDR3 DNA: TGTGCCAGCAGTCGGACCCTAGGGGGGAACGGCAATCAGCCCCAGCATTTT. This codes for CASSRTLGGNGNQPQHF.

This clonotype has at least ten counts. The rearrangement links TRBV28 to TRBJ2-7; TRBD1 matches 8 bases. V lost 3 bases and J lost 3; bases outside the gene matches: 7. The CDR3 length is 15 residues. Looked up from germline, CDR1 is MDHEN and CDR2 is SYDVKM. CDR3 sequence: CASSFPRTGFYEQYF. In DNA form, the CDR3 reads TGTGCCAGCAGTTTTCCCAGGACAGGGTTCTACGAGCAGTACTTC.

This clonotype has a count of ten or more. CDR3 nucleotide sequence: TGTGCCAGCAGCTCCCAAGCGGGAGGTCTGACAGATACGCAGTATTTT. Translating it yields CASSSQAGGLTDTQYF. This chain connects TRBV7-3 to TRBJ2-3; 9 bases align to TRBD2. Looked up from germline, CDR1 is SGHTA and CDR2 is FQGTGA. V trimming: 4 bases; J trimming: 3 bases; junction bases outside the gene matches: 8. This CDR3 contains 16 residues. The whole variable domain, filled in from reference TRBV7-3 and TRBJ2-3, reads GAGVSQTPSNKVTEKGKYVELRCDPISGHTALYWYRQSLGQGPEFLIYFQGTGAADDSGLPNDRFFAVRPEGSVSTLKIQRTERGDSAVYLCASSSQAGGLTDTQYFGPGTRLTVL.